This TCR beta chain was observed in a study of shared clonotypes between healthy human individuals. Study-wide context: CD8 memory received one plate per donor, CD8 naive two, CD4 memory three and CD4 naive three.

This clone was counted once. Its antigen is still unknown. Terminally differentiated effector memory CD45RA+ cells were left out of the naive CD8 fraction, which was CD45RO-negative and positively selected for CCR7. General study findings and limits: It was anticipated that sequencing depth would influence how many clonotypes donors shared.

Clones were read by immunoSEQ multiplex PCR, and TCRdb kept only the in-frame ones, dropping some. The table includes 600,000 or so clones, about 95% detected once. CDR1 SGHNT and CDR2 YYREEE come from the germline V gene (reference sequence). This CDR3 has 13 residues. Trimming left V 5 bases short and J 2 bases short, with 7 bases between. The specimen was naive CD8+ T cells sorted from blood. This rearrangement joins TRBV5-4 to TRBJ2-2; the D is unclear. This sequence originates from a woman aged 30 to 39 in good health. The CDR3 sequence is CASSGTNTGELFF. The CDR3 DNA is TGTGCCAGCAGTGGCACTAACACCGGGGAGCTGTTTTTT.